The 3 T cell receptor beta chains below all came from one sample that was sequenced in a study of identical twins. TCRdb analysed the 5' RACE reads with MiXCR anew, one entry per CDR3 protein. The sample yields about 430,000 distinct CDR3 sequences, 15% to 20% seen once. The source material was naive T cells sorted from blood. These receptors came from a man aged 50-60 years in good health.

This clonotype was detected ten times or more. The V gene is TRBV7-9, the J gene TRBJ1-2, with D hard to call. V was shortened by 1 base and J by 0 bases, with 6 bases between the two germline ends. CDR1 is SEHNR and CDR2 is FQNEAQ in the germline V gene (reference sequence). The CDR3 spans 14 residues. The DNA of the CDR3 is TGTGCCAGCAGCTTAGAGGCTGCTAACTATGGCTACACCTTC. This encodes CASSLEAANYGYTF. Using reference TRBV7-9 and TRBJ1-2 for the parts outside the CDR3, the full variable domain is DTGVSQNPRHKITKRGQNVTFRCDPISEHNRLYWYRQTLGQGPEFLTYFQNEAQLEKSRLLSDRFSAERPKGSFSTLEIQRTEQGDSAMYLCASSLEAANYGYTFGSGTRLTVV.

This chain connects TRBV6-2 or TRBV6-3 to TRBJ1-5, with a tentative D call TRBD1 (5 bases). CDR1 is MNHEY, CDR2 SVGEGT, per germline. Trimming took off 2 bases at V and 4 bases at J, with 12 bases between the two ends. This CDR3 comprises 15 residues. The CDR3 DNA follows: TGTGCCAGCAGTTACGGGTCAGGGAGGAATCAGCCCCAGCATTTT. Translation: CASSYGSGRNQPQHF.

The chain uses TRBV9 and TRBJ2-3; D remains ambiguous. The germline CDR1 and CDR2 sequences are SGDLS and YYNGEE. V lost 4 bases, J lost 3 bases, and 9 bases lay in between. CDR3 length: 13 residues. CDR3 nucleotides: TGTGCCAGCAGCCATGTGGGGACAGATACGCAGTATTTT. Protein: CASSHVGTDTQYF.